Sequencing of this T cell receptor (beta chain) was carried out in a study of cytomegalovirus exposure and HLA in healthy donors. Across the whole study: About 80 million unique TCRs from HLA-typed donors made up an early data release.

Remarks on this clone: The target antigen is unknown.

PCR involved 60 Vbeta and 13 Jbeta primers. Sequencing was performed with immunoSEQ multiplex PCR; in TCRdb, only in-frame clones are kept and a portion is missing. The sample comprises some 67,000 clones, roughly 80% of which are singletons, and roughly 2.9% rests with the top ten. Per the germline V gene, CDR1 is SNHLY and CDR2 is FYNNEI. The CDR3 spans 15 residues. The ends were cut back, 3 bases at V and 5 bases at J, with 13 bases in the middle. Study outcomes and limitations: With DRB1 most and HLA-C fewest, TCR association rates differed between HLA loci in a later analysis. Further analysis was carried out later, and it showed several of the most significant clusters appearing linked to common viral pathogens. The later analysis indicated that the majority of CMV-associated TCR beta chains appeared HLA-restricted.

The clonotype comes from a woman between 25 and 40 years old in good health and CMV-seronegative. The material sequenced was PBMCs. The V gene is TRBV2, the J gene TRBJ2-2; maybe TRBD1 (5 bases). The CDR3 region is CASSEMYRRTGELFF. In DNA form, the CDR3 reads TGTGCCAGCAGTGAGATGTACAGGCGAACCGGGGAGCTGTTTTTT.